These 15 T cell receptor beta chains originate from one sample sequenced in a study of T cell responses to AZD1222 COVID-19 vaccine. TCRdb's copy holds only in-frame clones and misses some; the assay was immunoSEQ multiplex PCR. This sample carries more than 20,000 clones, about nine tenths of them seen once, and the ten largest clones take about 34%. Sequencing used peripheral blood, obtained 28 days after the second AZD1222 dose. Receptors were obtained from an adult who received the AZD1222 COVID-19 vaccine.

This rearrangement joins TRBV3-1 (or the pseudogene TRBV3-2) to TRBJ1-2, with D perhaps matching TRBD1 (5 bases). The V and J ends lost 2 bases and 4 bases respectively, with 11 bases between them. CDR3 size: 14 residues. Germline CDR1 LGHDT, CDR2 YNNKEL (reference sequence). CDR3 DNA: TGTGCCAGCAGCCAATTGGGGCAGAGCTATGGCTACACCTTC. It specifies CASSQLGQSYGYTF.

This clone was found once. V gene TRBV2 combines with J gene TRBJ2-6, with D unclear. Germline loops: CDR1 SNHLY, CDR2 FYNNEI. The CDR3 covers 14 residues. The V end was cut by 5 bases, the J end by 4 bases, with 9 bases between. The CDR3 DNA sequence: TGTGCCAGCAGTAGAACAGTCGGGGCCAACGTCCTGACTTTC. It specifies CASSRTVGANVLTF.

This clone has just one count. The V and J genes are TRBV12-3 or TRBV12-4 and TRBJ1-2; D remains ambiguous. Trimming stripped 6 bases from V and 4 bases from J, with 12 bases between. This CDR3 is 13 amino acids long. Here the CDR3 DNA reads TGTGCCAGCAGCCCGCACGGAGCCTATGGCTACACCTTC. It yields the protein CASSPHGAYGYTF.

The V call is TRBV20-1, the J call TRBJ2-7, with no clear D. The V gene's germline CDR1 is DFQATT and CDR2 SNEGSKA (reference sequence). The V gene lost 7 bases and the J gene lost 7 bases, with 11 bases spanning the gap. This CDR3 region has 10 residues. CDR3 sequence reads: CSVPDSEQYF. The CDR3 nucleotides read TGCAGTGTACCCGATTCAGAGCAGTACTTC.

The V call is TRBV27, the J call TRBJ2-7; D is possibly TRBD1 or TRBD2 (6 bases each). The V end lost 2 bases, the J end lost 4 bases, and 18 bases lay between the germline ends. The germline V gene has CDR1 MNHEY and CDR2 SMNVEV (reference sequence). CDR3 length equals 16 residues. CDR3 nucleotides: TGTGCCAGCAGTTTAAAGGGGGGCTCCTGGGGATACGAGCAGTACTTC. Encoded protein: CASSLKGGSWGYEQYF.

The chain carries TRBV29-1 and TRBJ2-3, with 7 bases matching TRBD2. Germline CDR1 SQVTM, CDR2 ANQGSEA. Losses at the gene ends were 6 bases for V and 3 bases for J; bases not matched to a gene: 12. The CDR3 has 15 amino acids. CDR3 region: CSVITLGGSTDTQYF. The CDR3 nucleotides read TGCAGCGTGATTACACTAGGCGGGAGTACAGATACGCAGTATTTT.

The chain uses TRBV11-2 and TRBJ1-1; TRBD1 aligns across 7 bases. CDR1 and CDR2 (germline): SGHAT, FQNNGV. This CDR3 has 16 residues. Trimming cost V 6 bases and J 2 bases; bases outside gene matches: 12. The CDR3 bases are TGTGCCAGCAGTCACCCCTGGACAGGAACAAACACTGAAGCTTTCTTT. Protein sequence: CASSHPWTGTNTEAFF.

The chain is built from TRBV19 and TRBJ2-7; 11 bases match TRBD2. Trimming cost V 4 bases and J 7 bases; bases outside gene matches: 9. The germline V gene encodes CDR1 LNHDA and CDR2 SQIVND (reference sequence). There are 15 residues in the CDR3. The CDR3 bases are TGTGCCAGTAGTACAGTCACTAGCGGGAGTCAGGAGCAGTACTTC. It specifies CASSTVTSGSQEQYF.

This clone was detected a few times. The chain employs TRBV7-8 and TRBJ1-1, with D hard to call. The CDR3 sequence is 11 residues long. Trimming shortened V by 5 bases and J by 1 base, and 2 bases separated the two germline ends. The V gene's germline CDR1 is SGHVS and CDR2 FQNEAQ. The DNA for the CDR3 is TGTGCCAGCAGCCAGAACACTGAAGCTTTCTTT. Translating it yields CASSQNTEAFF.

This chain connects TRBV5-1 to TRBJ1-6, with a tentative D call TRBD1 (6 bases). Deletions cut 3 bases from V and 2 bases from J, with 6 bases between. Germline CDR1 and CDR2: SGHRS and YFSETQ. The CDR3 consists of 14 residues. CDR3 DNA sequence: TGCGCCAGCAGCTGGGACACCTATAATTCACCCCTCCACTTT. Translation gives CASSWDTYNSPLHF. Together with reference TRBV5-1 and TRBJ1-6, the CDR3 gives the full variable domain: KAGVTQTPRYLIKTRGQQVTLSCSPISGHRSVSWYQQTPGQGLQFLFEYFSETQRNKGNFPGRFSGRQFSNSRSEMNVSTLELGDSALYLCASSWDTYNSPLHFGNGTRLTVT.

The rearrangement joins TRBV19 to TRBJ1-1; 9 bases align to TRBD1. Germline-derived CDR1 and CDR2 are LNHDA and SQIVND (reference sequence). Trimming removed 9 bases from V and 7 bases from J; junction bases left unmatched: 9. This CDR3 is built from 13 residues. CDR3 DNA sequence: TGTGCCAGCCTCGACAGGGGGAAGTATGAAGCTTTCTTT. Protein sequence: CASLDRGKYEAFF. Full variable domain (rest looked up from reference TRBV19 and TRBJ1-1): DGGITQSPKYLFRKEGQNVTLSCEQNLNHDAMYWYRQDPGQGLRLIYYSQIVNDFQKGDIAEGYSVSREKKESFPLTVTSAQKNPTAFYLCASLDRGKYEAFFGQGTRLTVV.

As to this clone: The sample has other DNA sequences that encode this CDR3 too. The chain recombines TRBV3-1 (or the pseudogene TRBV3-2) with TRBJ2-7; TRBD1 might be the D (5 bases). CDR3 length equals 13 residues. V was pared by 2 bases and J by 0 bases, with 5 bases between. Germline V gene lookup returns CDR1 LGHDT and CDR2 YNNKEL (reference sequence). The CDR3 nucleotides are TGTGCCAGCAGCCAACAGGGCTCCTACGAGCAGTACTTC. Translated: CASSQQGSYEQYF.

This chain connects TRBV7-2 to TRBJ1-2; D remains ambiguous. In germline, CDR1 is SGHTA, CDR2 FQGNSA. The CDR3 runs 16 residues. Trimming took 0 bases from V and 4 from J, leaving 15 bases between them. The chain's CDR3 is CASSLAAALNRYGYTF. The CDR3 nucleotides read TGTGCCAGCAGCTTAGCGGCGGCCCTCAATCGCTATGGCTACACCTTC. Variable domain in full (rest from reference TRBV7-2 and TRBJ1-2): GAGVSQSPSNKVTEKGKDVELRCDPISGHTALYWYRQSLGQGLEFLIYFQGNSAPDKSGLPSDRFSAERTGGSVSTLTIQRTQQEDSAVYLCASSLAAALNRYGYTFGSGTRLTVV.

This clone turned up a few times. V and J are TRBV27 and TRBJ2-2; D unclear. In germline, CDR1 is MNHEY, CDR2 SMNVEV (reference sequence). The CDR3 contains 14 residues. V was shortened by 0 bases and J by 4 bases, with 6 bases between the two germline ends. CDR3 residues: CASSLSMGTGELFF. DNA for the CDR3: TGTGCCAGCAGTTTATCGATGGGCACCGGGGAGCTGTTTTTT.

The V and J genes are TRBV12-2 and TRBJ2-7; the D call of TRBD2 is as the table states it, not checked on the DNA. TRBV12-2 is a pseudogene segment. The CDR3 extends over 17 amino acids. The CDR3 coding sequence is TGTGCAAGTCGCAAGAGGACTAGCGGGAGTCATGCCTACGAGCAGTACTTC. It codes for CASRKRTSGSHAYEQYF.